This TCR beta chain was profiled in a study of blood T cell repertoires in COVID-19. Looking at the study overall: From the United States, Italy and Spain came samples of acute and convalescent COVID-19. T cells, B-cell-depleted T cells, or PBMCs supplied cDNA or gDNA.

Germline loops: CDR1 MDHEN, CDR2 SYDVKM. The CDR3 is 16 residues long. The V end lost 6 bases, the J end lost 7 bases, and 22 bases lay between the germline ends. Original processing notes: Amplification from reference gene primers served as the basis for estimated nucleated cell counts. Using immunoSEQ multiplex PCR, the repertoire was profiled, and TCRdb retains in-frame clones only, with some absent. For V, J and clone size, that table is used; D and trimming come from the DNA. This table has tens of thousands of clones, approximately 84% appearing once. The rearrangement joins TRBV28 to TRBJ2-4, with D perhaps TRBD1 (6 bases). The sequence was collected from a man aged 70 or older with acute or convalescent COVID-19. The specimen sequenced was peripheral blood. The CDR3 sequence is CASSSPSQGSWNIQYF. As DNA, the CDR3 is TGTGCCAGCAGCTCCCCCTCACAGGGAAGTTGGAACATTCAGTACTTC.